This TCR beta chain was identified in a study of blood T cells in healthy people across ages. Researchers collected approximately 9.5 milliliters of peripheral blood from every single donor. Total RNA extracted from each sample amounted to at least 5.5 micrograms. Primed by a sample-barcoded 5' primer and a J-beta primer mix, a second PCR proceeded for 7 to 11 cycles. TCRdb re-called the 5' RACE reads through MiXCR, storing one row per CDR3 protein. The sample gives fewer than 1.5 million distinct CDR3 sequences, around 39% of which show up once; roughly 8.2% is in the top ten. Germline trimming cut 1 base from V and 8 bases from J; bases unmatched to any gene: 4. CDR3 length equals 14 residues. CDR1 and CDR2 (germline): DFQATT, SNEGSKA (reference sequence).

The sequenced sample consisted of blood. The chain recombines TRBV20-1 with TRBJ2-1; 11 bases map to TRBD2. This sequence was found in a woman younger than 35 in good health. The DNA of the CDR3 is TGCAGTGCTAGAGTTAGCGGGAGGGCCGATGAGCAGTTCTTC. As protein: CSARVSGRADEQFF.